The 16 T cell receptor beta chains given below trace back to one sample, sequenced in a study of shared clonotypes between healthy human individuals. Sequencing was performed with immunoSEQ multiplex PCR; in TCRdb, only in-frame clones are kept and a portion is missing. This sample has under 1 million clones; 80% to 95% occur once, and the top ten carry 24%. CD45RO negativity and positive selection for CCR7 defined naive CD8 cells, a population that excluded terminally differentiated effector memory CD45RA+ cells. Specimen: naive CD8+ T cells sorted from blood. These receptors originate from a man younger than 45 in good health.

The V call is TRBV4-1, the J call TRBJ2-3, with 9 bases fitting TRBD2. Per the germline V gene, CDR1 is MGHRA and CDR2 is YSYEKL. Trimming cost V 3 bases and J 5 bases; bases outside gene matches: 9. The CDR3 loop spans 16 amino acids. The CDR3 nucleotides read TGCGCCAGCAGCCAGCAGGTAGCGGGAGATGTAGATACGCAGTATTTT. It is translated as CASSQQVAGDVDTQYF.

This sequence joins TRBV29-1 and TRBJ2-5; 7 nucleotides align to TRBD1. CDR1 is SQVTM, CDR2 ANQGSEA, per germline. The CDR3 is made up of 16 amino acids. Trimming cost V 0 bases and J 1 base; bases outside gene matches: 8. The CDR3 nucleotides are TGCAGCGTTGAAGATCGACTGAGGGGGCTCCAAGAGACCCAGTACTTC. Translated: CSVEDRLRGLQETQYF.

V is TRBV7-9 and J is TRBJ2-7; 9 nucleotides align to TRBD1. The germline V gene has CDR1 SEHNR and CDR2 FQNEAQ (reference sequence). The junction had 5 bases not matched to a gene; V was cut back by 0 bases and J by 5 bases. This CDR3 region has 15 residues. CDR3 in amino acids: CASSLAQGAFNEQYF. CDR3 DNA sequence: TGTGCCAGCAGCTTAGCACAGGGGGCTTTCAACGAGCAGTACTTC. The full variable domain, in which reference TRBV7-9 and TRBJ2-7 provide the parts outside the CDR3, is DTGVSQNPRHKITKRGQNVTFRCDPISEHNRLYWYRQTLGQGPEFLTYFQNEAQLEKSRLLSDRFSAERPKGSFSTLEIQRTEQGDSAMYLCASSLAQGAFNEQYFGPGTRLTVT.

This clone occurred once. The rearrangement links TRBV28 to TRBJ1-5, with TRBD1 matching 7 bases. V trimming: 6 bases; J trimming: 4 bases; junction bases outside the gene matches: 6. CDR3 length equals 14 residues. Germline values: CDR1 MDHEN, CDR2 SYDVKM. The CDR3, as DNA: TGTGCCAGCAGCTCCCTCAGGGGGAATCAGCCCCAGCATTTT. As protein: CASSSLRGNQPQHF.

The chain recombines TRBV21-1 with TRBJ2-7. TRBV21-1 is listed as a pseudogene. The CDR3 contains 11 residues. This CDR3 reads CASRSSYEQCF. In DNA form, the CDR3 reads TGTGCCAGCAGATCCAGTTACGAGCAGTGCTTC.

This clone was picked up a small number of times. This CDR3 is also generated by other DNA sequences in the sample. V and J are TRBV27 and TRBJ2-7; 8 bases fit TRBD2. CDR1 and CDR2 from the germline V gene are MNHEY and SMNVEV (reference sequence). After removal of 6 bases from V and 3 bases from J, the junction contained 1 base not matched to a gene. This CDR3 comprises 12 residues. CDR3 residues: CASSRGGYEQYF. CDR3 nucleotides: TGTGCCAGCAGCCGGGGGGGCTACGAGCAGTACTTC.

The genes are TRBV10-3 and TRBJ2-3; tentative D call: TRBD2 (6 bases). CDR3 size: 18 residues. Germline-derived CDR1 and CDR2 are ENHRY and SYGVKD. V shed 8 bases and J shed 5 bases, with 29 bases lying between them. Here the CDR3 reads CAIHSGGTRPDAGDTQYF. In nucleotides, the CDR3 is TGTGCCATCCACAGTGGGGGGACGCGACCCGATGCGGGAGATACGCAGTATTTT.

V and J are TRBV10-2 and TRBJ2-1; tentatively, D is TRBD1 (5 bases). V gave up 0 bases and J gave up 1 base, with 16 bases separating them. Germline values: CDR1 WSHSY, CDR2 SAAADI. The CDR3 runs 18 residues. Here the CDR3 reads CASSESGIGANSYNEQFF. The CDR3 DNA is TGCGCCAGCAGTGAGTCAGGGATAGGGGCGAATTCCTACAATGAGCAGTTCTTC.

This sequence joins TRBV7-8 and TRBJ2-1; 9 bases are a match to TRBD2. The germline V gene has CDR1 SGHVS and CDR2 FQNEAQ. The length of the CDR3 is 15 residues. The V segment lost 5 bases and the J segment 3 bases; nucleotides outside the gene matches: 5. The CDR3 DNA reads as TGTGCCAGCAGCGCGGGACTAGCAGACTACAATGAGCAGTTCTTC. It encodes CASSAGLADYNEQFF.

The rearrangement uses TRBV6-6 and TRBJ1-2; unclear D gene. This CDR3 comprises 15 residues. CDR1 and CDR2 from the germline V gene are MNHNY and SVGAGI (reference sequence). The V end was cut by 6 bases, the J end by 8 bases, with 22 bases between. The CDR3 nucleotides are TGTGCCAGCAGGGACGCTTACGGCCCCGACAAGGGCTACACCTTC. Protein: CASRDAYGPDKGYTF.

CDR3 amino acids: CASSFRQVTPEGFTYEQYF. Written as DNA, the CDR3 is TGCGCCAGCAGCTTCAGACAGGTAACGCCAGAGGGCTTTACCTACGAGCAGTACTTC. The rearrangement links TRBV5-1 to TRBJ2-7; D is possibly TRBD1 (6 bases). The V gene lost 2 bases and the J gene lost 2 bases, with 26 bases spanning the gap. Germline assignment: CDR1 SGHRS and CDR2 YFSETQ. The CDR3 covers 19 residues.

The J gene is TRBJ1-2, the V gene TRBV6-1; tentatively, D is TRBD1 (5 bases). The CDR3 sequence is 15 residues long. V was trimmed by 6 bases and J by 8 bases, leaving 22 bases between them. Germline lookup yields CDR1 MNHNS and CDR2 SASEGT. The CDR3 nucleotides are TGTGCCAGCAGGGGGACTGGAGACCTTGAGGGAGGCTACACCTTC. Its protein is CASRGTGDLEGGYTF.

This clone was detected once. V and J are TRBV27 and TRBJ2-1; TRBD2 aligns across 7 bases. Germline loops: CDR1 MNHEY, CDR2 SMNVEV (reference sequence). Trimming removed 2 bases from V and 1 base from J; junction bases left unmatched: 5. CDR3 length equals 16 residues. The chain's CDR3 is CASSLSLAASYNEQFF. For the CDR3, the DNA is TGTGCCAGCAGTTTAAGCCTAGCGGCGTCCTACAATGAGCAGTTCTTC.

The chain has TRBV6-5 and TRBJ1-1; D is possibly TRBD1 (5 bases). The CDR3 spans 14 residues. V lost 0 bases, J lost 4 bases, and 9 bases lay in between. Germline CDR1 is MNHEY and CDR2 is SVGAGI. The CDR3 spells CASSYSPRGTEAFF. DNA for the CDR3: TGTGCCAGCAGTTACTCGCCGAGGGGCACTGAAGCTTTCTTT.

This chain uses TRBV7-9 with TRBJ2-7; 7 bases agree with TRBD1. This CDR3 has 15 residues. CDR1 and CDR2 from the germline V gene are SEHNR and FQNEAQ (reference sequence). V lost 1 base, J lost 3 bases, and 6 bases stayed unmatched. CDR3 residues: CASSLEGGLGYEQYF. The CDR3 DNA sequence: TGTGCCAGCAGCTTAGAAGGGGGCCTAGGCTACGAGCAGTACTTC.

V gene TRBV27 combines with J gene TRBJ2-1; 9 bases align to TRBD2. CDR3 length: 15 amino acids. The junction had 6 bases not matched to a gene; V was cut back by 2 bases and J by 7 bases. Germline V lookup: CDR1 MNHEY, CDR2 SMNVEV (reference sequence). The CDR3 loop reads CASSLGLAGSNEQFF. Written as DNA, the CDR3 is TGTGCCAGCAGTTTAGGGCTAGCGGGATCGAATGAGCAGTTCTTC.